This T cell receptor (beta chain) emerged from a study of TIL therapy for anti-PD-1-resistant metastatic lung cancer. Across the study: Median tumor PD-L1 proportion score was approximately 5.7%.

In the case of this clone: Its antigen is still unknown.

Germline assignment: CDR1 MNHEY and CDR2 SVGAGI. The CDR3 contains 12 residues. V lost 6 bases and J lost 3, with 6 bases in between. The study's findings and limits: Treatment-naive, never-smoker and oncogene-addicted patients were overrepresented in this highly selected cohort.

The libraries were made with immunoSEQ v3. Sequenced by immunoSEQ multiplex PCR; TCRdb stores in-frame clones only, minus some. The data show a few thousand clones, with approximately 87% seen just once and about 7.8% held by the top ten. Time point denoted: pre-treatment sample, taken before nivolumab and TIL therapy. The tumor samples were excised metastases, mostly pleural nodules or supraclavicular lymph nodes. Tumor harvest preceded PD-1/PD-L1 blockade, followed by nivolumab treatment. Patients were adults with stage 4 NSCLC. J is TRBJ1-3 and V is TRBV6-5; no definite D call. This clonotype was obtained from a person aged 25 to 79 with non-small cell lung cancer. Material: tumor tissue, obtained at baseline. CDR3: CASSQRGNTIYF. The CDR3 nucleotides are TGTGCCAGCAGCCAACGTGGAAACACCATATATTTT.